The 25 T cell receptor beta chains listed next were all sequenced from one sample in a study of cytomegalovirus exposure and HLA in healthy donors. Primers included in the PCR were 60 Vbeta and 13 Jbeta primers. Produced via immunoSEQ multiplex PCR; TCRdb's table is partial and in-frame only. Of 130,000 to 150,000 clones in the sample, approximately 79% were seen once. Sequencing was carried out using PBMCs. The receptors stem from a woman in her twenties or thirties in good health and CMV-seronegative.

CDR3 sequence: CASSSGQAATNEKLFF. The CDR3 DNA sequence: TGTGCCAGCAGCTCTGGACAGGCCGCAACTAATGAAAAACTGTTTTTT. This chain connects TRBV7-2 to TRBJ1-4; 7 bases are a match to TRBD1. The junction had 5 bases not matched to a gene; V was cut back by 4 bases and J by 0 bases. This CDR3 is 16 amino acids long. In germline, CDR1 is SGHTA, CDR2 FQGNSA.

The rearrangement uses TRBV12-5 and TRBJ1-6; 9 nucleotides align to TRBD1. This CDR3 has 22 amino acids. V lost 1 base to trimming and J lost 3 bases; unmatched junction nucleotides: 19. Germline CDR1 is LGHNT and CDR2 is FRNRAP. In nucleotides, the CDR3 is TGTGCTAGTGGTTTGGATCGGGGGCGAGGGACAGGGAACCCTAGCTATAATTCACCCCTCCACTTT. It specifies CASGLDRGRGTGNPSYNSPLHF.

The J gene is TRBJ1-3, the V gene TRBV6-5; D possibly corresponds to TRBD1 (6 bases). Germline V CDR1 and CDR2: MNHEY, SVGAGI. The CDR3 has 16 residues. V was clipped by 1 base and J by 0 bases, with 10 bases between them. This CDR3 is CASSYFKGVSGNTIYF. Here the CDR3 DNA reads TGTGCCAGCAGTTACTTCAAGGGGGTCTCTGGAAACACCATATATTTT.

The chain is built from TRBV28 and TRBJ2-7; 10 nucleotides agree with TRBD1. Germline V gene data show CDR1 as MDHEN and CDR2 as SYDVKM. This CDR3 is 14 amino acids long. With V trimmed by 4 bases and J by 4 bases, 4 bases remained unmatched. This CDR3 reads CASSWGTGVYEQYF. The CDR3 DNA reads TGTGCCAGCAGTTGGGGGACAGGGGTATACGAGCAGTACTTC.

The V gene is TRBV6-1, the J gene TRBJ2-3; D possibly corresponds to TRBD1 (6 bases). In germline, CDR1 is MNHNS, CDR2 SASEGT. The CDR3 contains 13 residues. The V end was cut by 6 bases, the J end by 3 bases, with 10 bases between. The CDR3 protein is CASSAQGTDTQYF. The CDR3, as DNA: TGTGCCAGCAGCGCACAGGGAACAGATACGCAGTATTTT.

In nucleotides, the CDR3 is TGTGCCAGCACGGGGACAGGGACCTACGAGCAGTACTTC. Amino acid sequence: CASTGTGTYEQYF. The genes are TRBV6-1 and TRBJ2-5, with 9 positions matching TRBD1. The DNA end lines up better with TRBJ2-7; the J call may be wrong. The CDR3 contains 13 residues. From germline, CDR1 is MNHNS and CDR2 SASEGT.

This clone was observed a single time. This chain uses TRBV6-1 with TRBJ1-5; a possible D gene is TRBD1 (6 bases). The CDR3 is 13 amino acids. Trimming removed 5 bases at V and 7 bases at J, with 12 bases between. Germline lookup yields CDR1 MNHNS and CDR2 SASEGT. The CDR3 nucleotides read TGTGCCAGCAGTACCACAGGGCGACAGCCCCAGCATTTT. Its translation: CASSTTGRQPQHF.

The rearrangement joins TRBV27 to TRBJ2-2; no definite D call. CDR3 length: 17 residues. The V and J ends lost 1 base and 0 bases respectively, with 12 bases between them. Germline V gene data show CDR1 as MNHEY and CDR2 as SMNVEV (reference sequence). The CDR3 sequence is CASSLLRPQANTGELFF. Here the CDR3 DNA reads TGTGCCAGCAGTTTATTACGGCCCCAGGCGAACACCGGGGAGCTGTTTTTT.

A single count supports this clone. The chain is built from TRBV30 and TRBJ2-7; TRBD1 agrees at 8 bases. Germline CDR1 and CDR2: GTSNPN and SVGIG (reference sequence). Trimming removed 4 bases from V and 3 bases from J; junction bases left unmatched: 8. The CDR3 loop spans 14 amino acids. The CDR3: CAWKPDRVYYEQYF. The CDR3 DNA is TGTGCCTGGAAGCCGGACAGGGTCTACTACGAGCAGTACTTC.

The rearrangement links TRBV11-2 to TRBJ2-5, with 7 bases aligning to TRBD1. Germline V gene sequence: CDR1 SGHAT, CDR2 FQNNGV. This CDR3 has 13 residues. The junction had 4 bases not matched to a gene; V was cut back by 4 bases and J by 5 bases. CDR3 in amino acids: CASSSQGPETQYF. In DNA, the CDR3 is TGTGCCAGCAGCTCACAGGGGCCGGAGACCCAGTACTTC.

This chain uses TRBV7-9 with TRBJ2-1, with 10 bases matching TRBD1. V was pared by 4 bases and J by 3 bases, with 3 bases of the junction left unmatched. Germline V gene data show CDR1 as SEHNR and CDR2 as FQNEAQ (reference sequence). The CDR3 has 15 amino acids. For the CDR3, the DNA is TGTGCCAGCAGCTACGGGACAGGGGACTACAATGAGCAGTTCTTC. Its protein product is CASSYGTGDYNEQFF.

This chain uses TRBV5-3 with TRBJ2-1, with 8 bases matching TRBD2. TRBV5-3 is an ORF; its function is uncertain. The length of the CDR3 is 16 residues. V was pared by 1 base and J by 4 bases, with 7 bases of the junction left unmatched. Here the CDR3 reads CARSLMRGGLYNEQFF. The CDR3 DNA is TGTGCCAGAAGCTTGATGCGCGGGGGGCTTTACAATGAGCAGTTCTTC.

This clone appeared a single time. This rearrangement joins TRBV30 to TRBJ2-7; 10 bases match TRBD1. The V and J ends lost 5 bases and 5 bases, in that order; junction bases with no gene match: 9. CDR1 and CDR2 from the germline V gene are GTSNPN and SVGIG (reference sequence). CDR3 length equals 14 residues. The CDR3: CAWATGTGVHEQYF. The CDR3 DNA reads as TGTGCCTGGGCCACCGGGACAGGGGTTCACGAGCAGTACTTC.

The CDR3 loop is CASSWTGDGETQYF. As DNA, the CDR3 is TGTGCCAGCAGCTGGACAGGGGATGGAGAGACCCAGTACTTC. V usage is TRBV5-5 and J usage is TRBJ2-5, with TRBD1 matching over 9 bases. CDR3 length: 14 residues. Germline V lookup: CDR1 SGHKS, CDR2 YYEKEE (reference sequence). J lost 4 bases, V lost 3 bases, and 4 bases had no gene match.

The chain carries TRBV5-4 and TRBJ2-1; 8 bases map to TRBD1. With 2 bases clipped from V and 8 bases from J, the junction kept 6 bases outside the gene matches. CDR1 SGHNT and CDR2 YYREEE come from the germline V gene (reference sequence). The CDR3 has 14 residues. The CDR3 loop reads CASSFDRGGYEQFF. The DNA for the CDR3 is TGTGCCAGCAGCTTTGACAGGGGTGGATATGAGCAGTTCTTC.

The rearrangement joins TRBV15 to TRBJ2-5; 14 bases line up with TRBD2. V trimming: 0 bases; J trimming: 3 bases; junction bases outside the gene matches: 3. The germline CDR1 and CDR2 sequences are LNHNV and YYDKDF (reference sequence). The CDR3 extends over 17 amino acids. The CDR3 sequence: CATSRDRLAGGEETQYF. Written as DNA, the CDR3 is TGTGCCACCAGCAGAGATCGACTAGCGGGAGGGGAAGAGACCCAGTACTTC. Full variable domain (missing parts from reference TRBV15 and TRBJ2-5): DAMVIQNPRYQVTQFGKPVTLSCSQTLNHNVMYWYQQKSSQAPKLLFHYYDKDFNNEADTPDNFQSRRPNTSFCFLDIRSPGLGDTAMYLCATSRDRLAGGEETQYFGPGTRLLVL.

This clone is a singleton in its sample. This sequence joins TRBV27 and TRBJ2-7; TRBD2 matches 8 bases. V was pared by 5 bases and J by 2 bases, with 8 bases of the junction left unmatched. This CDR3 is built from 15 residues. The germline gives CDR1 MNHEY, CDR2 SMNVEV (reference sequence). In DNA form, the CDR3 reads TGTGCCAGCAGTCTTAGCGGGATCCTTCCCTACGAGCAGTACTTC. This encodes CASSLSGILPYEQYF.

The chain joins TRBV27 to TRBJ1-2; tentative D call: TRBD1 (5 bases). CDR3 length: 13 amino acids. Germline V gene sequence: CDR1 MNHEY, CDR2 SMNVEV (reference sequence). Trimming stripped 6 bases from V and 3 bases from J, with 11 bases between. CDR3 protein: CASRQGFDYGYTF. The DNA for the CDR3 is TGTGCCAGCAGGCAGGGCTTCGACTATGGCTACACCTTC.

V gene TRBV10-1 combines with J gene TRBJ1-1; D is undetermined. Trimming removed 2 bases at V and 6 bases at J, with 7 bases between. Germline-derived CDR1 and CDR2 are WNHNN and SYGVQD (reference sequence). This CDR3 is 12 amino acids long. For the CDR3, the DNA is TGCGCCAGCAGTGAGGGAGGGTCTGAAGCTTTCTTT. This sequence encodes CASSEGGSEAFF.

This clone occurred a few times. V gene TRBV7-9 combines with J gene TRBJ2-3, with D possibly being TRBD1 (5 bases). Germline assignment: CDR1 SEHNR and CDR2 FQNEAQ (reference sequence). The V end was cut by 1 base, the J end by 7 bases, with 18 bases between. The CDR3 totals 16 residues. The CDR3 DNA is TGTGCCAGCAGCTTAGTTAGGGGTCCGTTCAGGCATACGCAGTATTTT. Amino acid sequence: CASSLVRGPFRHTQYF.

The chain is built from TRBV28 and TRBJ1-4; TRBD1 agrees at 9 bases. Per germline, CDR1 MDHEN and CDR2 SYDVKM. Losses at the gene ends were 6 bases for V and 8 bases for J; bases not matched to a gene: 10. This CDR3 has 15 residues. The CDR3 sequence is CASSVPGQGHEKLFF. In DNA, the CDR3 is TGTGCCAGCAGCGTACCGGGACAGGGACACGAAAAACTGTTTTTT.

The chain combines TRBV7-9 with TRBJ1-1, with no clear D. Germline V gives CDR1 SEHNR, CDR2 FQNEAQ (reference sequence). Trimming pared 5 bases from V and 5 bases from J, leaving 15 bases between. The CDR3 runs to 14 residues. The chain's CDR3 is CASSVGRDGTEAFF. CDR3 bases: TGTGCCAGCAGCGTGGGGAGGGATGGGACTGAAGCTTTCTTT.

As DNA, the CDR3 is TGTGCCATCAGTGGGGTCGGGAGTTCCTACGAGCAGTACTTC. Its protein is CAISGVGSSYEQYF. The chain couples TRBV10-3 to TRBJ2-7, with D possibly matching TRBD2 (6 bases). Trimming removed 4 bases from V and 1 base from J, with 11 bases in between. The CDR3 is 14 amino acids. CDR1 and CDR2 from the germline V gene are ENHRY and SYGVKD.

V is TRBV6-5 and J is TRBJ2-1; maybe TRBD1 (6 bases). The CDR3 consists of 15 residues. Deletions cut 5 bases from V and 6 bases from J, with 17 bases between. Looked up from germline, CDR1 is MNHEY and CDR2 is SVGAGI. This chain's CDR3 is CASSLYRDDRNEQFF. The CDR3 DNA sequence: TGTGCCAGCAGTCTGTACAGGGACGATCGCAATGAGCAGTTCTTC.

V gene TRBV7-9 combines with J gene TRBJ1-2, with 9 positions matching TRBD1. The CDR3 has 14 residues. Trimming cost V 5 bases and J 8 bases; bases outside gene matches: 9. Per the germline V gene, CDR1 is SEHNR and CDR2 is FQNEAQ (reference sequence). The DNA for the CDR3 is TGTGCCAGCAGCAAAGACAGGGGGAGAGGGGGCTACACCTTC. Amino acids: CASSKDRGRGGYTF.